This T cell receptor (beta chain) was observed in a study of neoadjuvant nivolumab and ipilimumab in lung cancer (TCRdb year 2020). For the study in its entirety: In the NEOSTAR trial, nivolumab was administered intravenously at 3 mg/kg on days 1, 15 and 29, and the combination arm also received ipilimumab 1 mg/kg on day 1 only. The major pathologic response (MPR) rate in the intention-to-treat population in each study arm was designated as the primary trial endpoint. Matched pretherapy and resected tumor pairs were analyzed from seven patients, of whom four had been treated with nivolumab and three with nivolumab plus ipilimumab. TCR repertoires were compared between pretherapy (baseline) peripheral blood and tumors resected at surgery after neoadjuvant immune checkpoint blockade. A total of roughly 46 patients with operable NSCLC were treated in the trial, with about 23 randomized to nivolumab monotherapy and about 21 randomized to nivolumab plus ipilimumab.

Comment on this clone: No antigen is known for it. It has no much larger one-base neighbor in the sample; base qualities were not kept.

The sample's time point label is to be understood as: at surgical resection after neoadjuvant nivolumab +/- ipilimumab. Samples were obtained from the phase 2 randomized NEOSTAR trial, in which neoadjuvant nivolumab or nivolumab plus ipilimumab followed by surgery was tested in operable NSCLC. Cut back by 9 bases and 0 bases, the V and J ends lie 11 bases apart. For CDR1 and CDR2, the germline V gene (reference sequence) lists SEHNR and FQNEAQ. The CDR3 runs 14 residues from the cysteine to the phenylalanine. Only the CDR3 portion is preserved as DNA: 42 bases, with reading frame beginning at the first base. Study-wide findings and limitations: TCR sequencing was performed in a small number of samples. There was no significant correlation between TCR clonality and pathologic tumor regression, and just a single major-pathologic-response sample was available for the clonality-regression analysis. Tumor T-cell richness and clonality rose from pretherapy to surgery in three of three dual-therapy tumors but in only two of four nivolumab-treated tumors. Greater TCR richness and clonality were observed in resected tumors than in tumor-adjacent uninvolved lung, and increases were observed in more dual-therapy-treated tumors. A positive correlation was observed between pretherapy blood TCR richness and richness in tumors resected after neoadjuvant therapy (Spearman R = 0.82).

Library preparation was by the immunoSEQ multiplex PCR assay. Regarding the original processing steps: Repertoires were summarized in terms of richness and clonality, and significantly expanded and contracted clones between pre- and post-therapy samples were identified. The source is immuneACCESS, and TCRdb retained only in-frame sequences with V and J called. Part of the clones is not carried over; for the studies checked, unresolved V genes explain less than half of this, and the remainder is unexplained. The V and J calls and clone size come from that table; D and trimming were worked out from the DNA. In all, the sample holds approximately 29,000 clones, and 90% of those were seen once. The ten top clones hold about 4.9% of the sample.

The sequence joins TRBV7-9 to TRBJ2-2; the D gene is perhaps TRBD2, on 5 matching bases. This TCR was recovered from an adult with non-small cell lung cancer. The material sequenced was peripheral blood, taken after neoadjuvant nivolumab, alone or with ipilimumab, at or shortly before surgery. The DNA sequence is TGTGCCAGACGGGGAGACACGAACACCGGGGAGCTGTTTTTT. This translates into CARRGDTNTGELFF.